This TCR beta chain appears in the sequencing data of a study of T cells expressing NK-cell markers. 5'RACE template switching built TCR beta cDNA with unique molecular identifiers. TCRdb re-analyzed the 5' RACE reads; it lists each CDR3 protein once, without DNA. The table gives about 460,000 distinct CDR3 sequences; the top ten clones make up roughly 1.4% of it. The CDR3 runs to 13 residues. Germline-derived CDR1 and CDR2 are MNHNY and SVGAGI (reference sequence). V and J are TRBV6-6 and TRBJ2-1; as DNA is missing, the TRBD1 call by TCRdb cannot be tested. The sequence was obtained from a woman in her forties or fifties in good health. Sequencing input: blood T cells: a sorted CD56 or NKG2C T cell subset, CD4+ or CD8+ T cells, or bulk PBMC T cells (not recorded which). CDR3 sequence reads: CASSYSPGGEQFF.